Listed below are T cell receptor beta chains from one sample, sequenced in a study of blood T cell repertoires in COVID-19. Clones were sequenced by immunoSEQ multiplex PCR, and TCRdb holds only the in-frame ones, with some missing. The sample lists around 100,000 clones; 81% were seen once. Sequencing was carried out using peripheral blood. The receptor set was obtained from a man aged 80 or over with COVID-19, enrolled during active disease. CDR3s include the opening cysteine and the closing phenylalanine or tryptophan. Fields, in order: CDR3 DNA, CDR3 protein, J gene, V gene, clone size, D gene. The D gene is left open where the match is weak. Only some rows state a clone size, as once, few, many or a class for expanded clones.

TGTGCCAGCAGTTTGGACGGGAGAGCGGCAGGAGAGACCCAGTACTTC	CASSLDGRAAGETQYF	TRBJ2-5	TRBV27	NA	NA
TGTGCCAGCAGCCAAGATCCCAGGGTCTATGGCTACACCTTC	CASSQDPRVYGYTF	TRBJ1-2	TRBV14	NA	NA
TGCGCCAGCAGCTCACAGGGGTCGACCGGGGAGCTGTTTTTT	CASSSQGSTGELFF	TRBJ2-2	TRBV5-1	NA	TRBD1
TGCGCCAGCACCCGACCGAGACAGTCAATGAACACTGAAGCTTTCTTT	CASTRPRQSMNTEAFF	TRBJ1-1	TRBV10-1	NA	NA
TGTGCCAGCTCACCACAGGGGGCAACTGAAGCTTTCTTT	CASSPQGATEAFF	TRBJ1-1	TRBV18	NA	TRBD1
TGTGCCAGCAGCTTAGGAGCGGGAGGTGGCACAGATACGCAGTATTTT	CASSLGAGGGTDTQYF	TRBJ2-3	TRBV13	NA	TRBD2
TGTGCCAGCAGTTTCGCAGGGGGCGTTGGAAACACCATATATTTT	CASSFAGGVGNTIYF	TRBJ1-3	TRBV27	once	TRBD1
TGTGCCAGCAGCCCCGCTAGGGCGACAGGGATCTATGGCTACACCTTC	CASSPARATGIYGYTF	TRBJ1-2	TRBV11-2	NA	TRBD1
TGTGCCAGCAGCCCCGGATTACTAGCTTCTCGGGAGACCCAGTACTTC	CASSPGLLASRETQYF	TRBJ2-5	TRBV7-2	NA	NA
TGTGCCTGGGGCGGCGGGGGGGATACGCAGTATTTT	CAWGGGGDTQYF	TRBJ2-3	TRBV30	NA	TRBD2
TGTGCCAGCCAAGGGAACAGGGTCGGCACTGAAGCTTTCTTT	CASQGNRVGTEAFF	TRBJ1-1	TRBV11-1	NA	NA
TGTGCCAGCAGCTCACGTTCGGACAGGGGAGTAGAGAGCGGGAGGGCCAAACGGTACAATGAGCAGTTCTTC	CASSSRSDRGVESGRAKRYNEQFF	TRBJ2-1	TRBV7-1	once	NA
TGTGCCAGCAGCTGGACAGGAGGAGGCTACACCTTC	CASSWTGGGYTF	TRBJ1-2	TRBV5-4	NA	TRBD1
TGCGCCAGCAGCCCAGGGACAAATACCTACGAGCAGTACTTC	CASSPGTNTYEQYF	TRBJ2-7	TRBV5-1	once	NA
TGTGCCAGCAGCCTTGAGAACAGGGAGAACTATGGCTACACCTTC	CASSLENRENYGYTF	TRBJ1-2	TRBV4-2	NA	NA
TGTGCCAGCAGTCCCGCGGCAGGGGGCAACGGTGGCTACACCTTC	CASSPAAGGNGGYTF	TRBJ1-2	TRBV6-4	NA	TRBD1
TGTGCCAGCAGCTCAGGGACAGGGGGGAGCTCCTATAATTCACCCCTCCACTTT	CASSSGTGGSSYNSPLHF	TRBJ1-6	TRBV7-9	NA	TRBD1
TGTGCCAGTATCGACCAACAGGAGCTCTATGGCTACACCTTC	CASIDQQELYGYTF	TRBJ1-2	TRBV19	NA	NA
TGTGCCAGCAGCGGGGGACAGGGGGTCCCACTGTTGACGGAGACCCAGTACTTC	CASSGGQGVPLLTETQYF	TRBJ2-5	TRBV5-5	NA	TRBD1
TGTGCCAGCAGTGATGGCAGGGCTGGAAACACCATATATTTT	CASSDGRAGNTIYF	TRBJ1-3	TRBV25-1	once	NA
TGTGCCAGCAGCCAAGCAGGGGATGGCTACGAGCAGTACTTC	CASSQAGDGYEQYF	TRBJ2-7	TRBV4-2	NA	NA
TGTGCCAGCAGCGTACTTAGGACAGGGGGGTACACCTACGAGCAGTACTTC	CASSVLRTGGYTYEQYF	TRBJ2-7	TRBV9	NA	TRBD1
TGTGCCAGCAGTCTAGGCAGTTTCTCCTACGAGCAGTACTTC	CASSLGSFSYEQYF	TRBJ2-7	TRBV27	NA	NA
TGTGCCAGCAGCTTGGGTTCGGTCATCCAAGAGACCCAGTACTTC	CASSLGSVIQETQYF	TRBJ2-5	TRBV5-5	NA	NA
TGTGCCAGCAGTGAATTGGGGACAGGGGGTGTGTATCAGCCCCAGCATTTT	CASSELGTGGVYQPQHF	TRBJ1-5	TRBV2	NA	TRBD1
TGTGCCAGCAGCCAAGATACAGGGGTGGCTTTCTTT	CASSQDTGVAFF	TRBJ1-1	TRBV3-1/TRBV3-2	NA	TRBD1
TGTGCCAGCAGCCAACAGCCGGACTGGTCCTACGAGCAGTACTTC	CASSQQPDWSYEQYF	TRBJ2-7	TRBV3-1/TRBV3-2	once	NA
TGTGCCAGCAGCCTTAACAGGGATCAGCCCCAGCATTTT	CASSLNRDQPQHF	TRBJ1-5	TRBV7-2	NA	NA
TGTGCCAGCAGTGAAGTCCTGAGCACAGATACGCAGTATTTT	CASSEVLSTDTQYF	TRBJ2-3	TRBV25-1	once	NA
TGTGCCAGCAGTGGCGGCGCAGGGGCGTATGGCTACACCTTC	CASSGGAGAYGYTF	TRBJ1-2	TRBV28	NA	NA
TGTGCCAGCTTACTTGAGGTGGGGCAGGGGAACACTGAAGCTTTCTTT	CASLLEVGQGNTEAFF	TRBJ1-1	TRBV5-5	few	NA
TGTGCCAGCAGCTTCGACAGGGGGCTACAAGAGACCCAGTACTTC	CASSFDRGLQETQYF	TRBJ2-5	TRBV5-4	medium-sized	TRBD1
TGTGCCATCAGGCCACGGGACAACCAAGAGACCCAGTACTTC	CAIRPRDNQETQYF	TRBJ2-5	TRBV10-3	NA	NA
TGTGCCAGCAGTGTGAGACAGGGGGTCGACGAAGCTTTCTTT	CASSVRQGVDEAFF	TRBJ1-1	TRBV2	NA	TRBD1
TGTGCCAGCAGCAGGGAAACTGGGGGGGAGCAGTACTTC	CASSRETGGEQYF	TRBJ2-7	TRBV5-4	NA	NA
TGCGCCAGCAGCGGTCGGACAGGGGTCGGGGCCAACGTCCTGACTTTC	CASSGRTGVGANVLTF	TRBJ2-6	TRBV4-3	NA	TRBD1
TGTGCCAGCAGCTTTCCGGGACAGAAGTCCTATGGCTACACCTTC	CASSFPGQKSYGYTF	TRBJ1-2	TRBV5-4	few	TRBD1
TGTGCCAGCACTAGGTTGGGGGCAGGATATGGCTACACCTTC	CASTRLGAGYGYTF	TRBJ1-2	TRBV7-2	NA	NA
TGTGCCGCCTTAGGGCAGGGAAAGGATAGAGCTTTCTTT	CAALGQGKDRAFF	TRBJ1-1	TRBV19	NA	NA
TGTGCCAGTAGTATAGATGGGACAGGGGTCTCACCCCTCCACTTT	CASSIDGTGVSPLHF	TRBJ1-6	TRBV19	once	TRBD1
TGTGCCAGCAGCCCTCGGGCCGACAGTTCCTACGAGCAGTACTTC	CASSPRADSSYEQYF	TRBJ2-7	TRBV11-2	NA	NA
TGTGCCACCACGTCGCCGGGGGGGCGGGGGACCGGGGAGCTGTTTTTT	CATTSPGGRGTGELFF	TRBJ2-2	TRBV24-1	NA	TRBD2
TGCGCCAGCAGTTCTTCAGGGGACTACAATGAGCAGTTCTTC	CASSSSGDYNEQFF	TRBJ2-1	TRBV10-1	NA	NA
TGTGCCTGGAGTGACAGGGATCTACAGCCCCAGCATTTT	CAWSDRDLQPQHF	TRBJ1-5	TRBV30	NA	NA
TGTGCCAGCAGCCTTCGGGGCGAGCAGTACTTC	CASSLRGEQYF	TRBJ2-7	TRBV6-2/TRBV6-3	NA	NA
TGTGCCAGCAGCCCCACTAGCGGGAGATCTACATATGAGCAGTTCTTC	CASSPTSGRSTYEQFF	TRBJ2-1	TRBV7-3	NA	TRBD2
TGTGCCAGCAGCTTGACTAGCGGGGGCCGGGAGACCCAGTACTTC	CASSLTSGGRETQYF	TRBJ2-5	TRBV11-2	NA	TRBD2
TGTGCCAGCAGAAATGACAGGGGGCGCAGTTACTTC	CASRNDRGRSYF	TRBJ2-7	TRBV11-1	NA	TRBD1
TGTGCCATAACCCCAGGGCCTTCAAACACCATATATTTT	CAITPGPSNTIYF	TRBJ1-3	TRBV10-3	NA	NA
TGCGCCAGCGGCAACATGAACACTGAAGCTTTCTTT	CASGNMNTEAFF	TRBJ1-1	TRBV10-1	NA	NA
TGTGCCAGCAGTCGAGAAGCGGGAGGCCCCTACAATGAGCAGTTCTTC	CASSREAGGPYNEQFF	TRBJ2-1	TRBV6-6	NA	TRBD2
TGTGCCACCGGCCGACAGGCGGAACCGGGAAACACCATATATTTT	CATGRQAEPGNTIYF	TRBJ1-3	TRBV19	NA	NA